The 26 T cell receptor beta chains below come from one sample, sequenced in a study of blood T cell repertoires in COVID-19. Sequencing was performed with immunoSEQ multiplex PCR; in TCRdb, only in-frame clones are kept and a portion is missing. The table lists 140,000 or so clones, 75% to 90% of them singletons, with about 1.8% in the top ten. Sequences were obtained from peripheral blood. The origin of the receptors is a woman in her forties or fifties with acute or convalescent COVID-19.

V and J are TRBV7-8 and TRBJ1-2, with D possibly matching TRBD1 (6 bases). The CDR3 has 14 residues. Trimming took 5 bases from V and 4 from J, leaving 14 bases between them. Germline-derived CDR1 and CDR2 are SGHVS and FQNEAQ. The CDR3 is CASSGADRFYGYTF. The CDR3 DNA reads TGTGCCAGCAGCGGGGCGGACAGATTCTATGGCTACACCTTC.

V is TRBV18 and J is TRBJ2-7; the D is unclear. This CDR3 comprises 13 residues. V gave up 3 bases and J gave up 2 bases, with 8 bases separating them. Per the germline V gene, CDR1 is KGHSH and CDR2 is LQKENI. The CDR3 bases are TGTGCCAGCTCACCTAGTGTCACCTACGAGCAGTACTTC. Residues: CASSPSVTYEQYF.

CDR3 nucleotides: TGCGCCAGCAGCTTGGCATCAGATGGCTACACCTTC. Amino acids: CASSLASDGYTF. This rearrangement joins TRBV5-1 to TRBJ1-2; no reliable D call. This CDR3 spans 12 amino acids. V was shortened by 0 bases and J by 6 bases, with 6 bases between the two germline ends. Germline CDR1 reads SGHRS; CDR2 reads YFSETQ.

This chain connects TRBV20-1 to TRBJ1-3, with D maybe TRBD1 (5 bases). The ends were cut back, 3 bases at V and 6 bases at J, with 15 bases in the middle. The CDR3 sequence is 14 residues long. In germline, CDR1 is DFQATT, CDR2 SNEGSKA (reference sequence). The CDR3 spells CSASTGGFENTIYF. The CDR3 DNA sequence: TGCAGTGCTAGTACCGGGGGGTTCGAAAACACCATATATTTT.

This clone has a single count. The V gene is TRBV19, the J gene TRBJ2-7; 7 nucleotides line up with TRBD1. CDR1 LNHDA and CDR2 SQIVND come from the germline V gene (reference sequence). There are 14 residues in the CDR3. Trimming removed 6 bases from V and 0 bases from J; junction bases left unmatched: 5. The CDR3 DNA sequence: TGTGCCAGTAGGATCACAGGGGACTCCTACGAGCAGTACTTC. Protein: CASRITGDSYEQYF.

The gene calls are TRBV27 and TRBJ2-7; TRBD1 agrees at 9 bases. The CDR3 is made up of 14 amino acids. CDR1 and CDR2 (germline): MNHEY, SMNVEV (reference sequence). V dropped 11 bases and J dropped 4; count of bases not matched to a gene: 12. The CDR3 nucleotides read TGTGCCTCCGGACAGGGGACAAGGGGTTACGAGCAGTACTTC. Translated, it gives CASGQGTRGYEQYF.

V usage is TRBV4-1 and J usage is TRBJ2-7, with 10 bases identical to TRBD1. There are 18 residues in the CDR3. V lost 3 bases and J lost 0; bases outside the gene matches: 11. Germline values: CDR1 MGHRA, CDR2 YSYEKL. This chain's CDR3 is CASSQMGGQGSFSYEQYF. The CDR3 DNA sequence: TGCGCCAGCAGCCAGATGGGGGGACAGGGGAGTTTCTCCTACGAGCAGTACTTC.

This rearrangement joins TRBV30 to TRBJ1-1; 8 positions agree with TRBD1. This CDR3 is 17 amino acids long. Germline assignment: CDR1 GTSNPN and CDR2 SVGIG (reference sequence). Losses at the gene ends were 1 base for V and 1 base for J; bases not matched to a gene: 11. CDR3 region: CAWSGFPQGQGNTEAFF. The CDR3 nucleotides are TGTGCCTGGAGTGGATTTCCACAAGGACAGGGGAACACTGAAGCTTTCTTT.

V is TRBV29-1 and J is TRBJ1-2; a weak D match, TRBD1 (6 bases). CDR3 length: 12 amino acids. Trimming left V 0 bases short and J 6 bases short, with 8 bases between. The germline gives CDR1 SQVTM, CDR2 ANQGSEA. The CDR3 coding sequence is TGCAGCGTTGAAGAGGGGGCGGATGGCTACACCTTC. Translation: CSVEEGADGYTF.

This sequence joins TRBV7-8 and TRBJ1-4, with TRBD1 identical over 8 bases. Germline CDR1 is SGHVS and CDR2 is FQNEAQ. This CDR3 comprises 15 residues. The J segment lost 8 bases and the V segment lost 5 bases, leaving 10 bases of the junction unmatched. In DNA form, the CDR3 reads TGTGCCAGCAGCAGGCGGACAGGGTATCAAGAAAAACTGTTTTTT. This translates into CASSRRTGYQEKLFF.

The chain recombines TRBV11-3 with TRBJ2-1; the D gene is possibly TRBD1 (6 bases). Trimming cost V 6 bases and J 4 bases, with 19 bases left between them. This CDR3 is built from 16 residues. Germline CDR1 and CDR2: SGHNT and YENEEA. CDR3 sequence reads: CASRNQRGTEYNEQFF. CDR3 nucleotide sequence: TGTGCCAGCAGAAATCAGAGGGGGACGGAATACAATGAGCAGTTCTTC.

This chain joins TRBV9 and TRBJ1-1, with a possible D match to TRBD1 (5 bases). The CDR3 is 14 amino acids. Trimming removed 0 bases at V and 6 bases at J, with 12 bases between. CDR1 SGDLS and CDR2 YYNGEE come from the germline V gene. CDR3 loop: CASSVVSGIPEAFF. DNA for the CDR3: TGTGCCAGCAGCGTAGTCTCAGGGATACCTGAAGCTTTCTTT.

The chain combines TRBV28 with TRBJ1-1, with D unclear. The CDR3 runs to 15 residues. The germline CDR1 and CDR2 sequences are MDHEN and SYDVKM. V lost 4 bases, J lost 4 bases, and 16 bases lay in between. The DNA of the CDR3 is TGTGCCAGCAGTTCGCTTCATGGGAGGAGCACTGAAGCTTTCTTT. It yields the protein CASSSLHGRSTEAFF.

CDR3 coding DNA: TGTGCCAGCAGCTTAGACGGTACGGGACTAAACAATGAGCAGTTCTTC. Amino acids: CASSLDGTGLNNEQFF. The chain carries TRBV7-9 and TRBJ2-1; 7 bases align to TRBD2. Germline CDR1 is SEHNR and CDR2 is FQNEAQ (reference sequence). The V and J ends lost 1 base and 5 bases, in that order; junction bases with no gene match: 8. The CDR3 runs to 16 residues.

The gene calls are TRBV7-9 and TRBJ2-7; weak D call: TRBD2 (6 bases). CDR3 length: 12 residues. Trimming cost V 4 bases and J 2 bases, with 6 bases left between them. From germline, CDR1 is SEHNR and CDR2 FQNEAQ (reference sequence). The chain's CDR3 is CASSWTTYEQYF. The CDR3 DNA follows: TGTGCCAGCAGCTGGACTACCTACGAGCAGTACTTC.

V is TRBV4-2 and J is TRBJ2-3; 7 bases are a match to TRBD1. The CDR3 is made up of 16 amino acids. Unmatched junction bases numbered 11, after V lost 4 bases and J lost 4 bases. In germline, CDR1 is LGHNA, CDR2 YNFKEQ. The CDR3 DNA follows: TGTGCCAGCAGCCCAAAATCGGACAGGAACCCAGATACGCAGTATTTT. This encodes CASSPKSDRNPDTQYF.

This chain connects TRBV20-1 to TRBJ2-3, with 11 positions matching TRBD2. There are 15 residues in the CDR3. Germline V gives CDR1 DFQATT, CDR2 SNEGSKA (reference sequence). V shed 3 bases, J shed 6 bases, and the junction held 8 bases outside the gene matches. The CDR3 is CSASVTSGRGDTQYF. Here the CDR3 DNA reads TGCAGTGCTAGTGTAACTAGCGGGAGAGGTGATACGCAGTATTTT.

The J gene is TRBJ1-2, the V gene TRBV6-5, with 7 nucleotides matching TRBD1. The CDR3 is made up of 14 amino acids. Unmatched junction bases numbered 11, after V lost 5 bases and J lost 8 bases. Germline assignment: CDR1 MNHEY and CDR2 SVGAGI. CDR3 bases: TGTGCCAGCAGTCCCTCAGGACAGGTAGTCGGCTACACCTTC. Translated: CASSPSGQVVGYTF.

This clone has only one observation. The chain couples TRBV2 to TRBJ2-3, with a possible D match to TRBD2 (5 bases). Germline assignment: CDR1 SNHLY and CDR2 FYNNEI. The length of the CDR3 is 15 residues. Trimming stripped 0 bases from V and 1 base from J, with 8 bases between. The CDR3 DNA follows: TGTGCCAGCAGTGAAGCGGGAGTGGGCACAGATACGCAGTATTTT. Translating it yields CASSEAGVGTDTQYF.

The chain has TRBV2 and TRBJ2-7; the match to TRBD2 covers 12 bases. The CDR3 covers 14 residues. J was trimmed by 6 bases and V by 7 bases; bases with no gene match: 7. Germline loops: CDR1 SNHLY, CDR2 FYNNEI. In DNA, the CDR3 is TGTGCCAGCATTGGGTCACTAGCGGGGGGCGAGCAGTACTTC. Its protein is CASIGSLAGGEQYF.

This rearrangement joins TRBV13 to TRBJ2-7, with 9 bases fitting TRBD2. The ends lost 1 base at V and 4 bases at J; junction bases unmatched: 8. From germline, CDR1 is PRHDT and CDR2 FYEKMQ (reference sequence). The CDR3 sequence is 16 residues long. The CDR3 sequence: CASSLVPSGRSYEQYF. Here the CDR3 DNA reads TGTGCCAGCAGCTTAGTCCCGAGCGGGAGGTCATACGAGCAGTACTTC.

This chain links TRBV5-4 with TRBJ2-1; D is possibly TRBD1 (5 bases). Germline lookup yields CDR1 SGHNT and CDR2 YYREEE (reference sequence). Trimming stripped 5 bases from V and 8 bases from J, with 14 bases between. The CDR3 has 13 amino acids. CDR3 amino acids: CASRASVRDEQFF. The CDR3 DNA reads as TGTGCCAGCAGGGCGAGCGTCAGGGATGAGCAGTTCTTC. Using reference TRBV5-4 and TRBJ2-1 for the parts outside the CDR3, the full variable domain is ETGVTQSPTHLIKTRGQQVTLRCSSQSGHNTVSWYQQALGQGPQFIFQYYREEENGRGNFPPRFSGLQFPNYSSELNVNALELDDSALYLCASRASVRDEQFFGPGTRLTVL.

The chain combines TRBV24-1 with TRBJ2-2, with D perhaps TRBD1 (5 bases). Germline CDR1 and CDR2: KGHDR and SFDVKD. This CDR3 is built from 15 residues. The V and J ends lost 7 bases and 6 bases respectively, with 17 bases between them. CDR3 nucleotide sequence: TGTGCCACCAGCCTTGGGCAGGGTGGCGCCGGGGAGCTGTTTTTT. Protein sequence: CATSLGQGGAGELFF.

The V and J genes are TRBV4-1 and TRBJ2-1, with TRBD2 matching over 13 bases. CDR3 size: 17 residues. Unmatched junction bases numbered 7, after V lost 4 bases and J lost 4 bases. The germline V gene has CDR1 MGHRA and CDR2 YSYEKL. The CDR3 nucleotides are TGCGCCAGCAGCCCGACCGGGACTAGCGGGAAATACAATGAGCAGTTCTTC. Translation: CASSPTGTSGKYNEQFF.

The chain has TRBV9 and TRBJ2-3; D remains ambiguous. V was clipped by 3 bases and J by 2 bases, with 4 bases between them. The CDR3 length is 12 residues. CDR1 and CDR2 from the germline V gene are SGDLS and YYNGEE. In nucleotides, the CDR3 is TGTGCCAGCAGCGATCTCACAGATACGCAGTATTTT. As protein: CASSDLTDTQYF.

V is TRBV28 and J is TRBJ1-5; 7 nucleotides match TRBD1. The CDR3 extends over 14 amino acids. V lost 4 bases and J lost 4; bases outside the gene matches: 4. The V gene's germline CDR1 is MDHEN and CDR2 SYDVKM. The CDR3 bases are TGTGCCAGCAGTTACAGGGGTCGGAATCAGCCCCAGCATTTT. This sequence encodes CASSYRGRNQPQHF.